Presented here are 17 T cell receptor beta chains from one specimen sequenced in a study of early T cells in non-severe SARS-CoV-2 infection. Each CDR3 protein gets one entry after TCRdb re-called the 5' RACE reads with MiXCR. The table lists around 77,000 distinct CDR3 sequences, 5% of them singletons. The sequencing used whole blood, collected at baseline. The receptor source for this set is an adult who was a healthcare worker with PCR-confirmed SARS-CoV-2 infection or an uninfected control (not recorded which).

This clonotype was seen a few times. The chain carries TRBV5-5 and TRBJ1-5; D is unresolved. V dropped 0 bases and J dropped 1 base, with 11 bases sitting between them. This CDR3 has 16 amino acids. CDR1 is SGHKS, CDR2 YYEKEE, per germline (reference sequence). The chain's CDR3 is CASSLASLSSNQPQHF. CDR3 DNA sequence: TGTGCCAGCAGCTTGGCTTCATTATCGAGCAATCAGCCCCAGCATTTT.

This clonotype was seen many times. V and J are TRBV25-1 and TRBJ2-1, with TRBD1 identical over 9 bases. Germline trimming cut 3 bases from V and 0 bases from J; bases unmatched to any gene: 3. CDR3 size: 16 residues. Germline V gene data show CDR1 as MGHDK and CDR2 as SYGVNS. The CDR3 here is CASSEDRGLSYNEQFF. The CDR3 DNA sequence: TGTGCCAGCAGTGAGGACAGGGGCCTCTCCTACAATGAGCAGTTCTTC.

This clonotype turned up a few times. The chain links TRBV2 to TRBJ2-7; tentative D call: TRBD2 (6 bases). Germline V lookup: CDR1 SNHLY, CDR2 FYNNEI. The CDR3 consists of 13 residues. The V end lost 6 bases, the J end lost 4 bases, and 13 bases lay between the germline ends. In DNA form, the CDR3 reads TGTGCCAGCAGGAACGGGAGAATGTACGAGCAGTACTTC. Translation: CASRNGRMYEQYF.

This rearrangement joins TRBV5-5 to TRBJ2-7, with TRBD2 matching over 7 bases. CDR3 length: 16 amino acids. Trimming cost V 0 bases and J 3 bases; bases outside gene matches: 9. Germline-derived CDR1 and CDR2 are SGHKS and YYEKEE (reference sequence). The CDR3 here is CASSLVRLAAYYEQYF. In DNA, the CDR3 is TGTGCCAGCAGCTTGGTTCGGCTAGCGGCATACTACGAGCAGTACTTC.

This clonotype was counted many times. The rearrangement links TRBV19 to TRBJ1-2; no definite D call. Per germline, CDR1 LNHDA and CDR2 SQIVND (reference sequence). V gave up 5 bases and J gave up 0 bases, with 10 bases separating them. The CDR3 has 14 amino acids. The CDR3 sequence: CASSPTIANYGYTF. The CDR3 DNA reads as TGTGCCAGTAGTCCGACAATAGCTAACTATGGCTACACCTTC.

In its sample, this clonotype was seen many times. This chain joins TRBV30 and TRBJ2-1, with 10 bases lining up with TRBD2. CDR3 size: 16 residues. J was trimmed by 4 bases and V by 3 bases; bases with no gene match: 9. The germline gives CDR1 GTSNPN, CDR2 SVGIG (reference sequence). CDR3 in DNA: TGTGCCTGGAGCATTCTAGGACTAGCGGCTTACAATGAGCAGTTCTTC. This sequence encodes CAWSILGLAAYNEQFF.

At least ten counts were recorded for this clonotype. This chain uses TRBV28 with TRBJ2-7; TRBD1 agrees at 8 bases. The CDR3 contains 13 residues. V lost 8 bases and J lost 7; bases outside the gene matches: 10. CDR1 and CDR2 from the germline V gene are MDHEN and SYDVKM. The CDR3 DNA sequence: TGTGCCAGCCTACGGCAGGGGGCGTTTGAGCAGTACTTC. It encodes CASLRQGAFEQYF.

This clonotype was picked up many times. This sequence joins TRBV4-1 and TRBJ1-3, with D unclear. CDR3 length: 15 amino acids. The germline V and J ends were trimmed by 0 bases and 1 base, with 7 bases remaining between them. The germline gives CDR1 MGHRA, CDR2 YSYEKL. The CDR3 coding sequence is TGCGCCAGCAGCCAAGACCGTGATTCTGGAAACACCATATATTTT. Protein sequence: CASSQDRDSGNTIYF.

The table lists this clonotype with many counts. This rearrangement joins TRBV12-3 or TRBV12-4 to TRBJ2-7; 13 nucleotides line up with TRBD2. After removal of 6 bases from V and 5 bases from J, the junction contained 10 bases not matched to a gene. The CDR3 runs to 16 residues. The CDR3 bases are TGTGCCAGCAGCCCCGCCCGGACTAGCGGGAGCCACGAGCAGTACTTC. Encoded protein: CASSPARTSGSHEQYF.

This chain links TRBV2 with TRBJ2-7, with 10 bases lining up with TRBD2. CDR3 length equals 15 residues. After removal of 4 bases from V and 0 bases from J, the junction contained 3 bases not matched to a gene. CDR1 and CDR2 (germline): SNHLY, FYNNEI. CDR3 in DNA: TGTGCCAGCAGTGCCCTAGCGGGGGCCTCCTACGAGCAGTACTTC. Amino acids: CASSALAGASYEQYF.

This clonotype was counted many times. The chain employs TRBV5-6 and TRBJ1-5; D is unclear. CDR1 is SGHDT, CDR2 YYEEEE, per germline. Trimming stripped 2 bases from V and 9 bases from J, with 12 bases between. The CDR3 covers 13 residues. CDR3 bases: TGTGCCAGCAGCTTAACCCCGAAGTCGCCCCAGCATTTT. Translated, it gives CASSLTPKSPQHF. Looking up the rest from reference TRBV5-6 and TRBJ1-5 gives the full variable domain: DAGVTQSPTHLIKTRGQQVTLRCSPKSGHDTVSWYQQALGQGPQFIFQYYEEEERQRGNFPDRFSGHQFPNYSSELNVNALLLGDSALYLCASSLTPKSPQHFGDGTRLSIL.

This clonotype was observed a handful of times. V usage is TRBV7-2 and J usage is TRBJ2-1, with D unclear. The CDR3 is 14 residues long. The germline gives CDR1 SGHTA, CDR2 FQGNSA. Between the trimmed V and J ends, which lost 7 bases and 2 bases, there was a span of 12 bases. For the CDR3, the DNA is TGTGCCAGCAACCATGATCGGGCCTACAATGAGCAGTTCTTC. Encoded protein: CASNHDRAYNEQFF.

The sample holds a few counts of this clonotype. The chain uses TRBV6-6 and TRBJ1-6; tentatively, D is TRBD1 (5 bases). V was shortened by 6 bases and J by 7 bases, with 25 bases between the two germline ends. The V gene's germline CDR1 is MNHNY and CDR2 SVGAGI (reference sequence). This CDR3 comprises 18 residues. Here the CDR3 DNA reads TGTGCCAGCAGCCCACGGTGGGGCGGCCGGATTCGGAATTCACCCCTCCACTTT. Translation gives CASSPRWGGRIRNSPLHF.

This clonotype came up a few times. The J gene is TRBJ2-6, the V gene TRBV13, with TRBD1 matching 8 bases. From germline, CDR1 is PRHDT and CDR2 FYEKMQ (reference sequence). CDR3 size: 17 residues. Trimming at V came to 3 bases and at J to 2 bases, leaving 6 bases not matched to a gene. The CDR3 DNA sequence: TGTGCCAGCAGCTTCAGGGGGCTAAGCGCTGGGGCCAACGTCCTGACTTTC. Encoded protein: CASSFRGLSAGANVLTF.

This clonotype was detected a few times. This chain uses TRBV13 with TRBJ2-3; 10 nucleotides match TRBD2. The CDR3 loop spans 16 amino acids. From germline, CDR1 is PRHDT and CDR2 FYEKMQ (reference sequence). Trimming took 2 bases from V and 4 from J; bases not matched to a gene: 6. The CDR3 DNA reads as TGTGCCAGCAGCTTACAACTAGCGGGACTCGCAGATACGCAGTATTTT. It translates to CASSLQLAGLADTQYF.

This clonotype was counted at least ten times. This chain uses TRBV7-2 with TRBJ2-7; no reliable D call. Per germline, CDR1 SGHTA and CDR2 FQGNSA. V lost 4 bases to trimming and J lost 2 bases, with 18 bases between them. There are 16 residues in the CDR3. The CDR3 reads CASSYVSDPGTYEQYF. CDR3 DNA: TGTGCCAGCAGCTACGTTTCCGACCCAGGTACCTACGAGCAGTACTTC.

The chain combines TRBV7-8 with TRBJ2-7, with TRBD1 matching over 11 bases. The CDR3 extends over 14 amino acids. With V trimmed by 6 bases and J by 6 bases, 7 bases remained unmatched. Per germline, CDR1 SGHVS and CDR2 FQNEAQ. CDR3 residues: CASRPEGQGGEQYF. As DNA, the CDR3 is TGTGCCAGCAGACCCGAGGGACAGGGGGGCGAGCAGTACTTC.